The source of this T cell receptor beta chain is a study of cytomegalovirus exposure and HLA in healthy donors. V lost 6 bases to trimming and J lost 7 bases; unmatched junction nucleotides: 12. Germline lookup yields CDR1 LNHDA and CDR2 SQIVND (reference sequence). CDR3 length: 15 amino acids. A multiplex PCR was run with 60 Vbeta primers and 13 Jbeta primers. The data were produced by immunoSEQ multiplex PCR, yet TCRdb's version contains in-frame clones alone and is incomplete. The sample has around 140,000 clones; roughly 80% are singletons. When sampled, the donors appeared nominally healthy, though they likely had unrecorded immune exposures.

What was sequenced was PBMCs. The chain couples TRBV19 to TRBJ2-1; 7 positions match TRBD2. The receptor was isolated from a woman in her twenties or thirties in good health and CMV-seronegative. The CDR3: CASRGDLAGSNEQFF. DNA for the CDR3: TGTGCCAGTAGGGGGGACTTAGCGGGTAGTAATGAGCAGTTCTTC.